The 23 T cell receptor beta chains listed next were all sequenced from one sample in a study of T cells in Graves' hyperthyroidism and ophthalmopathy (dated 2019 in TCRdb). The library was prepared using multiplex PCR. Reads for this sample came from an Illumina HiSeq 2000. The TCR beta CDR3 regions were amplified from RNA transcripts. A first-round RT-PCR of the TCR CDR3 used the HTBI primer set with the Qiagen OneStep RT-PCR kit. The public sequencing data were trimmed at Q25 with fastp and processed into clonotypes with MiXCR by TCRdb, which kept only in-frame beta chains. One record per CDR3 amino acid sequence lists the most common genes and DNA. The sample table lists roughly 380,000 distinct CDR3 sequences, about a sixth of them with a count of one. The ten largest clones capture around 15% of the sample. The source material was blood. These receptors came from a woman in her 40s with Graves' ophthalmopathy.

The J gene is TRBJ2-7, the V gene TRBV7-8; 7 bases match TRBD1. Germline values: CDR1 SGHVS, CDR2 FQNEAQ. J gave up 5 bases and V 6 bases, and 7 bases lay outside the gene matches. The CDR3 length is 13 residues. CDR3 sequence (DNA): TGTGCCAGCAGGATGGAAGGGGGCGACGAGCAGTACTTC. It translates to CASRMEGGDEQYF. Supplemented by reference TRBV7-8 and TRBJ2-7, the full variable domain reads GAGVSQSPRYKVAKRGQDVALRCDPISGHVSLFWYQQALGQGPEFLTYFQNEAQLDKSGLPSDRFFAERPEGSVSTLKIQRTQQEDSAVYLCASRMEGGDEQYFGPGTRLTVT.

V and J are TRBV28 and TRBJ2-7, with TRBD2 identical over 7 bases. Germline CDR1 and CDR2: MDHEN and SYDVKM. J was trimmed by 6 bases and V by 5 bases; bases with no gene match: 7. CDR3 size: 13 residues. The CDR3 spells CASSVAGGGEQYF. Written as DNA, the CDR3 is TGTGCCAGCAGTGTAGCGGGTGGTGGCGAGCAGTACTTC.

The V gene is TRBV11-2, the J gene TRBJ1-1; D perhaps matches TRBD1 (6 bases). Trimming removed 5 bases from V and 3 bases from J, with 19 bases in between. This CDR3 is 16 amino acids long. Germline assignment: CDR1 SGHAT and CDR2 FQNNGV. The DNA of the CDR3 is TGTGCCAGCAGCCAAGGGAGACAGGTGAGAGACACTGAAGCTTTCTTT. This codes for CASSQGRQVRDTEAFF.

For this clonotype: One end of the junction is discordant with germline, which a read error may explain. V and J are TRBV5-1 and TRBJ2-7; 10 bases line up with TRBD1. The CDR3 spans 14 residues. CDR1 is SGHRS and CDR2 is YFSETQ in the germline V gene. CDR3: CAGSFRDRGIEQYF. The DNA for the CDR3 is TGCGCCGGCAGCTTCCGGGACAGGGGTATCGAGCAGTACTTC.

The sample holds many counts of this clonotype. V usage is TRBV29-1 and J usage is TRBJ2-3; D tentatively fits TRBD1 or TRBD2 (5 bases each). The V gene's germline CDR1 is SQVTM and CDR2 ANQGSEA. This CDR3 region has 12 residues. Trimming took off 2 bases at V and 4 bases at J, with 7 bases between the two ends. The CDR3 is CSVERGADTQYF. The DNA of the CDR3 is TGCAGCGTTGAACGAGGGGCAGATACGCAGTATTTT.

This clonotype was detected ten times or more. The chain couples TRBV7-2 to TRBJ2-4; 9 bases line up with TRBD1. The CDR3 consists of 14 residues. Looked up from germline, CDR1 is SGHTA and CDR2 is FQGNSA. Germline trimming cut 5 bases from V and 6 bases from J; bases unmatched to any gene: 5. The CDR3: CASSHRDRANIQYF. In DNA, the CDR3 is TGTGCCAGCAGCCACCGGGACAGGGCAAACATTCAGTACTTC. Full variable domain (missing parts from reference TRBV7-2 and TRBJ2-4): GAGVSQSPSNKVTEKGKDVELRCDPISGHTALYWYRQSLGQGLEFLIYFQGNSAPDKSGLPSDRFSAERTGGSVSTLTIQRTQQEDSAVYLCASSHRDRANIQYFGAGTRLSVL.

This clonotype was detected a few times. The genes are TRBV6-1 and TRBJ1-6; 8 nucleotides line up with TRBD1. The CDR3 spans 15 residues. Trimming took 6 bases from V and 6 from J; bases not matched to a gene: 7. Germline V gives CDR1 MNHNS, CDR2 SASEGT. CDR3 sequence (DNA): TGTGCCAGCAGATCCCGGACAGGGAGTAATTCACCCCTCCACTTT. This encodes CASRSRTGSNSPLHF.

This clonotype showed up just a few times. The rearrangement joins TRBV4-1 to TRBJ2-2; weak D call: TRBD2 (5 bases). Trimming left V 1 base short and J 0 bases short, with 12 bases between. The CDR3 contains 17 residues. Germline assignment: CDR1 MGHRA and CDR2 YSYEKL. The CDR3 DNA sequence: TGCGCCAGCAGCCAAGTCCGCCGGGGTGCGAACACCGGGGAGCTGTTTTTT. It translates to CASSQVRRGANTGELFF.

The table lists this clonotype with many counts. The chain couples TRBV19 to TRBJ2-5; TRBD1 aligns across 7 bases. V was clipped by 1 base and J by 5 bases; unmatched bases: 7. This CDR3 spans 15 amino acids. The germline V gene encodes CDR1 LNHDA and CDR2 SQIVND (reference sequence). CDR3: CASSIGRDREETQYF. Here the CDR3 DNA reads TGTGCCAGTAGTATAGGCCGGGACAGAGAGGAGACCCAGTACTTC.

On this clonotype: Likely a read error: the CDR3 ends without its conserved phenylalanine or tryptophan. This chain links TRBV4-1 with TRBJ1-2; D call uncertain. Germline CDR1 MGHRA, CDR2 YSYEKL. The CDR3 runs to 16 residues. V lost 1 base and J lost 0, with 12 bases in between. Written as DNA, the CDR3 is TGCGCCAGCAGCCAAGCAAGTTCCAAAGCTAACTATGGCTACACCATC. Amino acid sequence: CASSQASSKANYGYTI.

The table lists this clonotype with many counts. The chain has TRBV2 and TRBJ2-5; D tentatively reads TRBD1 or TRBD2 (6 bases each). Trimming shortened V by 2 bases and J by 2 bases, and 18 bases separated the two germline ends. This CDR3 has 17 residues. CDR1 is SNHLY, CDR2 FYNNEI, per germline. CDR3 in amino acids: CASSEISWGARQETQYF. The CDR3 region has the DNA TGTGCCAGCAGTGAAATCTCGTGGGGGGCTAGGCAAGAGACCCAGTACTTC.

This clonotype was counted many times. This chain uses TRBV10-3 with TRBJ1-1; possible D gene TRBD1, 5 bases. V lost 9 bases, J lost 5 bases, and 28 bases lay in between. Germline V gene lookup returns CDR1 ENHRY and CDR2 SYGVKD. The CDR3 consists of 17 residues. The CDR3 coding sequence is TGTGCCATAAGTAGGGGTTTAGCGCCAGGGCCCGGGACTGAAGCTTTCTTT. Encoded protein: CAISRGLAPGPGTEAFF.

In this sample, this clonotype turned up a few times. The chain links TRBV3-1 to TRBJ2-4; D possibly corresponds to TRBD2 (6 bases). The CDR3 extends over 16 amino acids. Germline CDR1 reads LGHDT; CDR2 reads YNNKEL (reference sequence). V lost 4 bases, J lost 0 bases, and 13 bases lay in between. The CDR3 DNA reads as TGTGCCAGCAGCCTCAAGCTAGCGCTAGCCAAAAACATTCAGTACTTC. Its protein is CASSLKLALAKNIQYF. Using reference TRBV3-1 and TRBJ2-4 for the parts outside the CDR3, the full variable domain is DTAVSQTPKYLVTQMGNDKSIKCEQNLGHDTMYWYKQDSKKFLKIMFSYNNKELIINETVPNRFSPKSPDKAHLNLHINSLELGDSAVYFCASSLKLALAKNIQYFGAGTRLSVL.

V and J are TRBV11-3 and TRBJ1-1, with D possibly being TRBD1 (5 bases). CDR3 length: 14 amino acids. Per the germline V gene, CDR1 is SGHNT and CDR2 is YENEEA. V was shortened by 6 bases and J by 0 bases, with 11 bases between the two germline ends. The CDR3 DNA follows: TGTGCCAGCAGTCGGGGGGATTTGAACACTGAAGCTTTCTTT. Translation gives CASSRGDLNTEAFF. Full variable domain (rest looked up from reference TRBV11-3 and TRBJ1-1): EAGVVQSPRYKIIEKKQPVAFWCNPISGHNTLYWYLQNLGQGPELLIRYENEEAVDDSQLPKDRFSAERLKGVDSTLKIQPAELGDSAVYLCASSRGDLNTEAFFGQGTRLTVV.

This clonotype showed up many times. As DNA, the CDR3 is TGTGCCAGCCAGGGGGGACACCAAGAGACCCAGTACTTC. The encoded protein is CASQGGHQETQYF. The V call is TRBV28, the J call TRBJ2-5, with a possible D match to TRBD1 (7 bases). This CDR3 is built from 13 residues. Germline loops: CDR1 MDHEN, CDR2 SYDVKM. The V gene lost 8 bases and the J gene lost 0 bases, with 10 bases spanning the gap. Based on the CDR3 plus reference TRBV28 and TRBJ2-5, the full variable domain is DVKVTQSSRYLVKRTGEKVFLECVQDMDHENMFWYRQDPGLGLRLIYFSYDVKMKEKGDIPEGYSVSREKKERFSLILESASTNQTSMYLCASQGGHQETQYFGPGTRLLVL.

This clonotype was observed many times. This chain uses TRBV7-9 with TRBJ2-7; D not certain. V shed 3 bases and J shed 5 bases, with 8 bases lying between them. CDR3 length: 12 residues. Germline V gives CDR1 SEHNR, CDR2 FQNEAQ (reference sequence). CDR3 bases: TGTGCCAGCAGCTTTAACACGGACGAGCAGTACTTC. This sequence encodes CASSFNTDEQYF.

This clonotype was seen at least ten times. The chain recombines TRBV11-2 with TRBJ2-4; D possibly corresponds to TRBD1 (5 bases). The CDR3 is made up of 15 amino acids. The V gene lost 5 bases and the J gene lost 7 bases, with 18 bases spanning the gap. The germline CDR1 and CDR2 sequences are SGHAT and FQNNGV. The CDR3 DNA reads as TGTGCCAGCAGCGCCCGTCAGGTAGCAGGGAACATTCAGTACTTC. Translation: CASSARQVAGNIQYF.

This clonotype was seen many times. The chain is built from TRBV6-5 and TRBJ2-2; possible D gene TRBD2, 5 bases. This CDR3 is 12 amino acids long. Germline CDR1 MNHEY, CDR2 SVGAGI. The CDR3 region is CAAGYPAGELFF. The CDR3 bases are TGTGCGGCGGGCTACCCCGCCGGGGAGCTGTTTTTT.

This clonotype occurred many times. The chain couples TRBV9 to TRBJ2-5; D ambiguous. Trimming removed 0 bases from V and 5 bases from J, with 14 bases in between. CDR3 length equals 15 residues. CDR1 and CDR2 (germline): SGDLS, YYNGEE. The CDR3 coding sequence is TGTGCCAGCAGCGTAGGGCCCGACGGTAGGGAGACCCAGTACTTC. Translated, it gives CASSVGPDGRETQYF.

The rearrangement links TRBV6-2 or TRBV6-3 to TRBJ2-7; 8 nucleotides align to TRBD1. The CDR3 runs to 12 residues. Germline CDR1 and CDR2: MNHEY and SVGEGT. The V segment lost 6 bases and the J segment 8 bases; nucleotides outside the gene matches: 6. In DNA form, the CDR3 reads TGTGCCAGCAGCAAAGACAGGGGAAAGCAGTACTTC. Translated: CASSKDRGKQYF.

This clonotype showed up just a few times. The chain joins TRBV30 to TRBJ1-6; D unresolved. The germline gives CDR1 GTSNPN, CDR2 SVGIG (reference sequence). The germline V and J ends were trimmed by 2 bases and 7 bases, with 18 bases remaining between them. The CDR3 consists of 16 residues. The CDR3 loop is CAWSKSKSFENSPLHF. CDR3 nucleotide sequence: TGTGCCTGGAGTAAAAGTAAATCTTTCGAGAATTCACCCCTCCACTTT.

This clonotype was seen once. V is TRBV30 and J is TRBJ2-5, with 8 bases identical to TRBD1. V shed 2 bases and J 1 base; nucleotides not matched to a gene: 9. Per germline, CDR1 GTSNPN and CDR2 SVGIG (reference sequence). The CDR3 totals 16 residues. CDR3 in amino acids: CAWSQTGTGLQETQYF. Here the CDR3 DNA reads TGTGCCTGGAGTCAAACCGGGACAGGCCTCCAAGAGACCCAGTACTTC. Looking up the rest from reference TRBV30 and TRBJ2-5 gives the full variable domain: SQTIHQWPATLVQPVGSPLSLECTVEGTSNPNLYWYRQAAGRGLQLLFYSVGIGQISSEVPQNLSASRPQDRQFILSSKKLLLSDSGFYLCAWSQTGTGLQETQYFGPGTRLLVL.

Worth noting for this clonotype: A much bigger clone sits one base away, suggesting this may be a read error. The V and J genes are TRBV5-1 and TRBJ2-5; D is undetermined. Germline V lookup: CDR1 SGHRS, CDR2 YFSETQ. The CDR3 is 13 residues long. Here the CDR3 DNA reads TGCACCAGCAGCTTGGAACCAGAGAGGACCCAGTACTTC. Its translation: CTSSLEPERTQYF.